Reported below is one T cell receptor beta chain. Its specificity is not known. The CDR3 consists of 13 residues. The V gene lost 9 bases and the J gene lost 0 bases, with 8 bases spanning the gap. The germline V gene encodes CDR1 KGHDR and CDR2 SFDVKD. The data were taken from a study of post-analysis software for immune sequencing data. Whole-study findings and limits: TRBV segments more frequent in patients than in controls numbered five and included TRBV5-6, TRBV5-1 and TRBV20-1.

Unique molecular identifiers were carried by the TCR beta cDNA libraries. TCRdb fed the PCR reads into MiXCR, producing one record per CDR3 protein. The data contain about 460,000 distinct CDR3 sequences, 45% of them singletons. This TCR came from a girl between 5 and 17 years old with multiple sclerosis. The genes are TRBV24-1 and TRBJ2-1; weak D call: TRBD1 (5 bases). Sequencing was carried out using blood. As DNA, the CDR3 is TGTGCCACCGGTAGGGGCTCCTACAATGAGCAGTTCTTC. Its protein product is CATGRGSYNEQFF.